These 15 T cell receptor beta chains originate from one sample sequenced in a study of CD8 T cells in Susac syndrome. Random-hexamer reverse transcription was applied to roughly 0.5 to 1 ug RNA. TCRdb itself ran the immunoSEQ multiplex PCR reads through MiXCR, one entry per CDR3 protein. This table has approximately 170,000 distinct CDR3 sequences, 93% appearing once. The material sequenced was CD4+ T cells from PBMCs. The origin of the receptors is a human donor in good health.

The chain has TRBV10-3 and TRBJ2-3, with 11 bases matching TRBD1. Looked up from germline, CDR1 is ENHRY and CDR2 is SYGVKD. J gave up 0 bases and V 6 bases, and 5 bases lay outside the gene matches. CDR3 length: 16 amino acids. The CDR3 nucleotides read TGTGCCATCAGCTCCGGGACAGGGGGTAGCACAGATACGCAGTATTTT. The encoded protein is CAISSGTGGSTDTQYF.

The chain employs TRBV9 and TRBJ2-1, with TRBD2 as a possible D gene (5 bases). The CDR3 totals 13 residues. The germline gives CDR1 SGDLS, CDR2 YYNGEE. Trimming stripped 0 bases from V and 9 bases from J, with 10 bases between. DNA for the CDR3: TGTGCCAGCAGCGTAGTTGCCGGGGTTGAGCAGTTCTTC. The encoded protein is CASSVVAGVEQFF. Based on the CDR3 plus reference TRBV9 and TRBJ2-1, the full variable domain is DSGVTQTPKHLITATGQRVTLRCSPRSGDLSVYWYQQSLDQGLQFLIQYYNGEERAKGNILERFSAQQFPDLHSELNLSSLELGDSALYFCASSVVAGVEQFFGPGTRLTVL.

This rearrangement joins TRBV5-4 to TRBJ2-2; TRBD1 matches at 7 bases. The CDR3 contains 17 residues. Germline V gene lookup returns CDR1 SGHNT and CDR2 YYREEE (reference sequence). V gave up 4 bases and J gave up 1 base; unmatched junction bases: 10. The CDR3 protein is CASSRSPGGLNTGELFF. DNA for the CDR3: TGTGCCAGCAGCAGAAGCCCAGGGGGATTGAACACCGGGGAGCTGTTTTTT.

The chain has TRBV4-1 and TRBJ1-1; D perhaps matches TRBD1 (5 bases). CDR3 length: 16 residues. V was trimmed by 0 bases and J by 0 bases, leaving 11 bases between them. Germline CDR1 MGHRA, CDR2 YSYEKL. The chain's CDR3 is CASSQDQGSLNTEAFF. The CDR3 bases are TGCGCCAGCAGCCAAGATCAGGGCAGCTTGAACACTGAAGCTTTCTTT.

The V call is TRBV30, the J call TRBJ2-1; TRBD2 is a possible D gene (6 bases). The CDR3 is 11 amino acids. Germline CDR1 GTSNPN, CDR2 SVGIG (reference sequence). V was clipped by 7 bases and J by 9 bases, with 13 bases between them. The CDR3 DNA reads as TGTGCCTCAGAGCCGGGAGTTGAGCAGTTCTTC. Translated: CASEPGVEQFF.

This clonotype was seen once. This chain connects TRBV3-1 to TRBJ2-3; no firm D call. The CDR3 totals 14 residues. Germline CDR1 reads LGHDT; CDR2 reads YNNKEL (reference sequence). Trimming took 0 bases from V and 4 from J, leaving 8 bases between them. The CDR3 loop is CASSQDPTSDTQYF. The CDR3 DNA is TGTGCCAGCAGCCAAGACCCAACTTCAGATACGCAGTATTTT.

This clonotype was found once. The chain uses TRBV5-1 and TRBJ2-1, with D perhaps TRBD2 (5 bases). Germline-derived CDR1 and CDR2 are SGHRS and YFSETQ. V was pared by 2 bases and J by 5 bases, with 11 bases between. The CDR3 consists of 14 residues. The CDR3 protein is CASSFTGNHNEQFF. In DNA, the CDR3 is TGCGCCAGCAGCTTCACCGGGAACCACAATGAGCAGTTCTTC.

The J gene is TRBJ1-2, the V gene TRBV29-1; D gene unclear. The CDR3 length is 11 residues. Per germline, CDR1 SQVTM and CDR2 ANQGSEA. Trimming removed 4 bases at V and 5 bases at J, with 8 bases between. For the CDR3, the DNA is TGCAGCGTTGTGCGTGGTTATGGCTACACCTTC. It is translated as CSVVRGYGYTF.

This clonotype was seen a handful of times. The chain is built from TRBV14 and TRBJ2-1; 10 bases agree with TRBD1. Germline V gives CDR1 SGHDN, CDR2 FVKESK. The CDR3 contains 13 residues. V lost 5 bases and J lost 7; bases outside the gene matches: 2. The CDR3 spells CASSSGQGNEQFF. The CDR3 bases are TGTGCCAGCAGCTCGGGACAGGGGAATGAGCAGTTCTTC. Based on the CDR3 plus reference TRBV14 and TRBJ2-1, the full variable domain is EAGVTQFPSHSVIEKGQTVTLRCDPISGHDNLYWYRRVMGKEIKFLLHFVKESKQDESGMPNNRFLAERTGGTYSTLKVQPAELEDSGVYFCASSSGQGNEQFFGPGTRLTVL.

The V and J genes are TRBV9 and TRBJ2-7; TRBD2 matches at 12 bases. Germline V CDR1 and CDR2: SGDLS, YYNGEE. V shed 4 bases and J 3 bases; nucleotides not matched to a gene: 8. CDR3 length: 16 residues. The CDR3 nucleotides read TGTGCCAGCAGCCCCAGACTAGCGGGGGTAGACTACGAGCAGTACTTC. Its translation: CASSPRLAGVDYEQYF.

CDR3 nucleotide sequence: TGCGCCAGCAGCTGGGGACAGGAGCCCACTGAAGCTTTCTTT. It codes for CASSWGQEPTEAFF. V is TRBV5-1 and J is TRBJ1-1, with 8 bases matching TRBD1. The CDR3 is made up of 14 amino acids. V lost 3 bases and J lost 4; bases outside the gene matches: 5. CDR1 and CDR2 from the germline V gene are SGHRS and YFSETQ. Full variable domain (missing parts from reference TRBV5-1 and TRBJ1-1): KAGVTQTPRYLIKTRGQQVTLSCSPISGHRSVSWYQQTPGQGLQFLFEYFSETQRNKGNFPGRFSGRQFSNSRSEMNVSTLELGDSALYLCASSWGQEPTEAFFGQGTRLTVV.

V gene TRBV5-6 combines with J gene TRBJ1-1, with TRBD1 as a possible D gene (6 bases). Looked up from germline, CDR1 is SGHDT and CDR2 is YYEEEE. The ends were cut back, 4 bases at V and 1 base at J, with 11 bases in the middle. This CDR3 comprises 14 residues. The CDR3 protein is CASSALDRNTEAFF. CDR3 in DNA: TGTGCCAGCAGCGCGTTGGACAGGAACACTGAAGCTTTCTTT.

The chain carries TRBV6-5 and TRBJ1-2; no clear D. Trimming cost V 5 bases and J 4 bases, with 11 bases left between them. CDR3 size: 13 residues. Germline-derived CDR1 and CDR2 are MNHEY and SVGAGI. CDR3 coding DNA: TGTGCCAGCAGTGGCCACCTAGGCTATGGCTACACCTTC. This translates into CASSGHLGYGYTF.

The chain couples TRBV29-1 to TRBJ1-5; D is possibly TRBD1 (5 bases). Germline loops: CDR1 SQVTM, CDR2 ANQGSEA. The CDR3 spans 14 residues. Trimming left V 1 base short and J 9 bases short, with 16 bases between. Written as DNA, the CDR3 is TGCAGCGTTGAAGCCGGGACTGGCGTTAGGCCCCAGCATTTT. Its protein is CSVEAGTGVRPQHF.

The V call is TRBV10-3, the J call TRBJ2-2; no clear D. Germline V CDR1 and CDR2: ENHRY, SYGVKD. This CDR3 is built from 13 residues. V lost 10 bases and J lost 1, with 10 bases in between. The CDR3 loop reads CATDVGNTGELFF. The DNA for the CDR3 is TGTGCCACCGACGTTGGGAACACCGGGGAGCTGTTTTTT.